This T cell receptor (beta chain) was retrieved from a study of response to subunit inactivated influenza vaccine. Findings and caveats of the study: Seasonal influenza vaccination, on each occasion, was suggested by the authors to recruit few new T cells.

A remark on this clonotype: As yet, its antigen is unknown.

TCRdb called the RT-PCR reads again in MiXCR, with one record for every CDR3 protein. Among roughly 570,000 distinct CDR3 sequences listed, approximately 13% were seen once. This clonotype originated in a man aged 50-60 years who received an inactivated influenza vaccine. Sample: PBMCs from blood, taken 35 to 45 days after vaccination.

The CDR3: CATSRDPQLNYGYTF. The CDR3 nucleotides are TGTGCCACCAGCAGAGACCCACAGCTGAACTATGGCTACACCTTC. The chain combines TRBV15 with TRBJ1-2, with D hard to call. The CDR3 contains 15 residues. Germline loops: CDR1 LNHNV, CDR2 YYDKDF (reference sequence). Deletions cut 0 bases from V and 2 bases from J, with 10 bases between.